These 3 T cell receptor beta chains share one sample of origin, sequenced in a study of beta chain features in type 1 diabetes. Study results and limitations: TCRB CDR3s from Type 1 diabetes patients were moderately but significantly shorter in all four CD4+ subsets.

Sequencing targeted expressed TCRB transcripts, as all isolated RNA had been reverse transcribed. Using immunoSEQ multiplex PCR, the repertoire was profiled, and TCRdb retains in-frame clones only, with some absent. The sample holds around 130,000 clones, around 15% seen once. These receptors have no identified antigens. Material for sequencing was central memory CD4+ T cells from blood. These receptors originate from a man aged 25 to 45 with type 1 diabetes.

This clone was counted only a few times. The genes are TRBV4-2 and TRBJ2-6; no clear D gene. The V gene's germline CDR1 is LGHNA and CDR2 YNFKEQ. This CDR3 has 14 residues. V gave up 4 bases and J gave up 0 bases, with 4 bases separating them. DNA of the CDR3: TGTGCCAGCAGCCTTGACTCTGGGGCCAACGTCCTGACTTTC. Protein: CASSLDSGANVLTF.

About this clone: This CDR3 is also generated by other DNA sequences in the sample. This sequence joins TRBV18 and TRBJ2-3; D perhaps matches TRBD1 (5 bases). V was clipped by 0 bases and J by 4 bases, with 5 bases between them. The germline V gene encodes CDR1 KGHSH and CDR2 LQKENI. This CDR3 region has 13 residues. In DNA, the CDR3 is TGTGCCAGCTCACCACCGGGGCCAGATACGCAGTATTTT. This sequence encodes CASSPPGPDTQYF.

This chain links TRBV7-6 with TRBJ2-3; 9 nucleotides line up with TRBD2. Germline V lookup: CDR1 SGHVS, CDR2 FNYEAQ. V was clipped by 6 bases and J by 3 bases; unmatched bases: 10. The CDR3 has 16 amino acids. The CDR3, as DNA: TGTGCCAGCAGGCCAGCCGGGACTAGCTTGACAGATACGCAGTATTTT. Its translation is CASRPAGTSLTDTQYF.